This T cell receptor (beta chain) was identified in a study of Graves' ophthalmopathy and Graves' hyperthyroidism. Study results and caveats: The model predicted progression of ophthalmopathy with a sensitivity of 70% to 71%, and its specificity was approximately 77%.

Reliance was placed on clinical symptoms, serum thyroxine, TRAb, thyroid ultrasound and orbital computed tomography for diagnosis. The authors isolated PBMCs from 9.5 to 10 ml of fresh peripheral blood. RNA transcripts yielded amplified TCR beta CDR3 regions. First-round RT-PCR relied on HTBI primers, and a second-round multiplex PCR came next. TCRdb independently ran MiXCR on the multiplex PCR reads; one entry per CDR3 protein. The data show about 380,000 distinct CDR3 sequences, approximately 15% seen once. With respect to this clonotype: Its antigen is not identified. The germline gene is not matched at one end of the junction; a read error may be the cause.

This CDR3 has 16 residues. Input material: peripheral blood. The rearrangement links TRBV12-3 or TRBV12-4 to TRBJ1-2, with a possible D match to TRBD1 (6 bases). The TCR was taken from a woman between 18 and 30 years old with stable Graves' hyperthyroidism. CDR3 in DNA: TGTGCCAGCAGTCCCACACTACAGGGATCTGACTATGGCTACAGCTTC. Residues: CASSPTLQGSDYGYSF.